These 10 T cell receptor beta chains were sequenced from one sample in a study of human T cells and chemical hapten exposure. Noted time point: patch test 2, 6 weeks after DPC sensitization. As to treatment: therapeutic diphenylcyclopropenone sensitization with weekly scalp DPC. TCRdb independently ran MiXCR on the RACE reads; one entry per CDR3 protein. This sample has 95,000 or so distinct CDR3 sequences, with approximately 10% found just once. This specimen consisted of whole blood, obtained in connection with sensitization to the hapten diphenylcyclopropenone (DPC). These receptors originate from a woman aged 40 to 50 with alopecia areata. Some clones in this sample may be carry-over from other donors' samples.

This clonotype was recorded at least ten times. The genes are TRBV6-4 and TRBJ2-7, with D possibly called TRBD1 or TRBD2 (5 bases each). The CDR3 sequence is 14 residues long. Germline CDR1 reads MRHNA; CDR2 reads SNTAGT. V was shortened by 4 bases and J by 0 bases, with 10 bases between the two germline ends. CDR3 loop: CASSGGRGSYEQYF. The DNA of the CDR3 is TGTGCCAGCAGTGGGGGACGGGGCTCCTACGAGCAGTACTTC.

This clonotype was counted ten times or more. The chain recombines TRBV18 with TRBJ1-4, with D perhaps TRBD1 (6 bases). In germline, CDR1 is KGHSH, CDR2 LQKENI. Deletions cut 3 bases from V and 4 bases from J, with 12 bases between. The CDR3 length is 15 residues. In nucleotides, the CDR3 is TGTGCCAGCTCACCCCTGGGCAGGGGTAATGAAAAACTGTTTTTT. Residues: CASSPLGRGNEKLFF.

A few counts support this clonotype. The chain has TRBV7-2 and TRBJ2-7; 10 bases map to TRBD2. V shed 5 bases, J shed 6 bases, and the junction held 16 bases outside the gene matches. Germline V CDR1 and CDR2: SGHTA, FQGNSA. This CDR3 has 17 amino acids. CDR3 loop: CASSTITQREGRSEQYF. Written as DNA, the CDR3 is TGTGCCAGCAGCACCATTACTCAGCGGGAGGGCCGAAGCGAGCAGTACTTC.

This clonotype was observed many times. J is TRBJ2-3 and V is TRBV12-3 or TRBV12-4; 9 bases align to TRBD2. CDR3 length: 15 residues. V lost 9 bases to trimming and J lost 4 bases; unmatched junction nucleotides: 11. The CDR3 DNA sequence: TGTGCCAGTTTGCGGGGCGGGAGGGCGGCAGATACGCAGTATTTT. It translates to CASLRGGRAADTQYF.

V gene TRBV5-1 combines with J gene TRBJ2-5; D is unclear. V was clipped by 1 base and J by 5 bases, with 12 bases between them. Per the germline V gene, CDR1 is SGHRS and CDR2 is YFSETQ. The CDR3 is 14 residues long. CDR3 in DNA: TGCGCCAGCAGCTTGAGATCCCCCGGGGAGACCCAGTACTTC. It specifies CASSLRSPGETQYF.

This clonotype appeared a few times. This chain joins TRBV28 and TRBJ2-3; TRBD2 matches 7 bases. Germline-derived CDR1 and CDR2 are MDHEN and SYDVKM. The CDR3 spans 16 residues. V was pared by 6 bases and J by 0 bases, with 9 bases of the junction left unmatched. In DNA form, the CDR3 reads TGTGCCAGCAGGCCCGGGACTACCTTTAGCACAGATACGCAGTATTTT. Translating it yields CASRPGTTFSTDTQYF.

This clonotype was seen at least ten times. The V and J genes are TRBV12-3 or TRBV12-4 and TRBJ2-7; D not resolved. The CDR3 runs to 16 residues. With 2 bases removed from V and 3 bases from J, the gap between germline ends came to 17 bases. The CDR3 DNA is TGTGCCAGCAGTTTAATTGGGCCAGGTCGTCGCTACGAGCAGTACTTC. It specifies CASSLIGPGRRYEQYF.

This clonotype was recorded at least ten times. The rearrangement joins TRBV9 to TRBJ1-5; D possibly corresponds to TRBD1 (5 bases). CDR3 length: 14 amino acids. Germline CDR1 SGDLS, CDR2 YYNGEE. Trimming shortened V by 4 bases and J by 7 bases, and 15 bases separated the two germline ends. DNA for the CDR3: TGTGCCAGCAGCCCGTCGGGGGACCGGCAGCCCCAGCATTTT. This encodes CASSPSGDRQPQHF.

This clonotype was detected ten times or more. The chain recombines TRBV7-2 with TRBJ1-3; D unclear. Germline V CDR1 and CDR2: SGHTA, FQGNSA. V gave up 4 bases and J gave up 2 bases, with 9 bases separating them. CDR3 length: 14 residues. The CDR3 here is CASSWARAGNTIYF. The CDR3 DNA follows: TGTGCCAGCAGCTGGGCCAGAGCTGGAAACACCATATATTTT.

This clonotype was found a few times. The chain's CDR3 is CASSHLATGPTGVPSNNEQFF. CDR3 sequence (DNA): TGTGCCAGCAGCCACCTCGCGACAGGGCCAACGGGAGTTCCCAGCAACAATGAGCAGTTCTTC. The V and J genes are TRBV14 and TRBJ2-1, with a tentative D call TRBD1 (7 bases). V lost 3 bases, J lost 5 bases, and 32 bases lay in between. The CDR3 covers 21 residues. Germline values: CDR1 SGHDN, CDR2 FVKESK.